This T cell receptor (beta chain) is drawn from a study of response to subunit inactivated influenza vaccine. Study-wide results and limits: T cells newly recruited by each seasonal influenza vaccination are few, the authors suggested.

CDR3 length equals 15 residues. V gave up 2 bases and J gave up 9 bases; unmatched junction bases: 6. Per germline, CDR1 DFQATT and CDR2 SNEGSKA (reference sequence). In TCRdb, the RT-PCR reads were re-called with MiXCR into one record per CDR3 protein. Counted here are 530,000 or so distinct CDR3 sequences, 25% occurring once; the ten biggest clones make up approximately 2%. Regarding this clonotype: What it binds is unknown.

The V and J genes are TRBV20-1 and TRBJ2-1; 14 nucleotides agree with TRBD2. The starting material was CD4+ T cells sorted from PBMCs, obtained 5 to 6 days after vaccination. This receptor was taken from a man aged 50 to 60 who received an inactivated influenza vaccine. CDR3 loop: CSARRLAGGPREQFF. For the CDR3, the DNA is TGCAGTGCTAGACGACTAGCGGGAGGGCCCCGTGAGCAGTTCTTC.